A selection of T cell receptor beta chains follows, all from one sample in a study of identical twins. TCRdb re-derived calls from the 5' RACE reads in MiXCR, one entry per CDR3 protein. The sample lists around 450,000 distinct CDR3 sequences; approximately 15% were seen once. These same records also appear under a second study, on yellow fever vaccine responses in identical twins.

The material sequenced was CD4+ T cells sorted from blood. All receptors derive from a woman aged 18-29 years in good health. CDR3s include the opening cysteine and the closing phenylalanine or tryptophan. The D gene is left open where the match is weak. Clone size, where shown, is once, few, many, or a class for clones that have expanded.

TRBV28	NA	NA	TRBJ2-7	CASSSIRGVSYEQYF	TGTGCCAGCAGTTCCATTCGAGGGGTCTCCTACGAGCAGTACTTC
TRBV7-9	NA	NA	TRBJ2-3	CASRREKQGDTQYF	TGTGCCAGCAGACGCGAAAAACAGGGAGATACGCAGTATTTT
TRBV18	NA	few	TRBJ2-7	CASSPSLGLLYEQYF	TGTGCCAGCTCACCATCCTTGGGCTTACTCTACGAGCAGTACTTC
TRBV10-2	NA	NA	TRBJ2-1	CASSNHNEQFF	TGCGCCAGCAGCAACCACAATGAGCAGTTCTTC
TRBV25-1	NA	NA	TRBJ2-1	CASSERRDNEQFF	TGTGCCAGCAGTGAACGTCGGGACAATGAGCAGTTCTTC
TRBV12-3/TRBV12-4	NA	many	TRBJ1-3	CASSFGVAGNTIYF	TGTGCCAGCAGTTTCGGGGTAGCTGGAAACACCATATATTTT
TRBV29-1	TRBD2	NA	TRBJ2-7	CSVESRLAGTYEQYF	TGCAGCGTTGAGTCAAGGCTAGCGGGGACCTACGAGCAGTACTTC
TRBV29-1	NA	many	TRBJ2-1	CSVPTGEGQFF	TGCAGCGTTCCAACAGGGGAGGGACAGTTCTTC
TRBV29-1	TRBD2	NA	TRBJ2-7	CSETRLAGVNYEQYF	TGCAGCGAGACGAGGCTAGCGGGAGTGAACTACGAGCAGTACTTC
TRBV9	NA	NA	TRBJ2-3	CASSATGTSTDTQYF	TGTGCCAGCAGCGCCACAGGGACCTCCACAGATACGCAGTATTTT
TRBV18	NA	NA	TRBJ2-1	CASSTSLNDVNEQFF	TGTGCCAGCTCAACGTCACTTAATGATGTAAATGAGCAGTTCTTC
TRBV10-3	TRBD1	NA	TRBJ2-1	CAISPGGTYNEQFF	TGTGCCATCAGCCCAGGGGGCACCTACAATGAGCAGTTCTTC
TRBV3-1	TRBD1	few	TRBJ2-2	CASSPRQGLGTGELFF	TGTGCCAGCAGCCCTCGACAGGGCCTGGGGACCGGGGAGCTGTTTTTT
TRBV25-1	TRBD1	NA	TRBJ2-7	CASSDPNMGQAAQYF	TGTGCCAGCAGTGACCCCAACATGGGACAGGCGGCGCAGTACTTC
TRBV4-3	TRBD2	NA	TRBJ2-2	CASSPVMGAGTFNTGELFF	TGCGCCAGCAGCCCTGTTATGGGAGCGGGGACGTTTAACACCGGGGAGCTGTTTTTT
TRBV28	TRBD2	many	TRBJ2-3	CASSHSGRPDTQYF	TGTGCCAGCAGCCACAGCGGGAGGCCAGATACGCAGTATTTT
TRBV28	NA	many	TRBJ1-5	CASSFKPPQHF	TGTGCCAGCAGTTTTAAACCGCCCCAGCATTTT
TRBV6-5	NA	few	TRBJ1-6	CASSSPGNSPLHF	TGTGCCAGCAGTTCCCCGGGTAATTCACCCCTCCACTTT
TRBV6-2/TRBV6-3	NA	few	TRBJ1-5	CASSYEGGDNQPQHF	TGTGCCAGCAGTTACGAGGGAGGTGACAATCAGCCCCAGCATTTT
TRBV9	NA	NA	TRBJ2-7	CASSVEAGTRSYEQYF	TGTGCCAGCAGCGTAGAGGCCGGGACCCGCTCCTACGAGCAGTACTTC
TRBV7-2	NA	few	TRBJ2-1	CASSPVDGGRNEQFF	TGTGCCAGCAGCCCCGTGGACGGGGGCCGGAATGAGCAGTTCTTC
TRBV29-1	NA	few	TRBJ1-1	CSVKVGPNTEAFF	TGCAGCGTTAAGGTAGGGCCGAACACTGAAGCTTTCTTT
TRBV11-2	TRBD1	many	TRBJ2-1	CASSFPPGQYPFF	TGTGCCAGCAGCTTCCCGCCGGGACAGTATCCGTTCTTC
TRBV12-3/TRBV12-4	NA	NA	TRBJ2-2	CASIGGTGELFF	TGTGCCAGCATCGGCGGTACCGGGGAGCTGTTTTTT
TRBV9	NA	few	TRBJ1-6	CASSPTGVHSPLHF	TGTGCCAGCAGCCCAACTGGTGTGCATTCACCCCTCCACTTT
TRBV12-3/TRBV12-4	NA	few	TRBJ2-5	CASSRNGAQETQYF	TGTGCCAGCAGTCGAAACGGGGCCCAAGAGACCCAGTACTTC
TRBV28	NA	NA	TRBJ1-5	CASNSRLGNQPQHF	TGTGCCAGCAACAGCAGGTTGGGCAATCAGCCCCAGCATTTT
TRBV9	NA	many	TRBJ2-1	CASSTGNPRDNEQFF	TGTGCCAGCAGCACAGGAAATCCACGGGACAATGAGCAGTTCTTC
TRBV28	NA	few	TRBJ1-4	CASSDYRAVNEKLFF	TGTGCCAGTTCCGATTACAGGGCGGTTAATGAAAAACTGTTTTTT
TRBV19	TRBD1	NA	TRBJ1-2	CASSGRQGGYGYTF	TGTGCCAGTAGTGGCCGACAGGGAGGCTATGGCTACACCTTC
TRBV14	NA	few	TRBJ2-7	CASSQALAGRRNEQYF	TGTGCCAGCAGCCAAGCTCTCGCGGGGAGACGAAACGAGCAGTACTTC
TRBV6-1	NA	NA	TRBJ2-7	CASSESRSEQYF	TGTGCCAGCAGTGAAAGCCGGAGCGAGCAGTACTTC
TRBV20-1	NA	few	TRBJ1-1	CSALRPGRPNTEAFF	TGCAGTGCCCTTCGCCCGGGACGCCCGAACACTGAAGCTTTCTTT
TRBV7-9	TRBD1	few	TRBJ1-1	CASSWGQGIEAFF	TGTGCCAGCAGCTGGGGACAGGGGATTGAAGCTTTCTTT
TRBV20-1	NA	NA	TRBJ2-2	CSARDGAGATGELFF	TGCAGTGCTAGAGATGGGGCAGGCGCCACCGGGGAGCTGTTTTTT
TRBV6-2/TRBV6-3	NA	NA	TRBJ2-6	CASRGGEISGANVLTF	TGTGCCAGCAGGGGCGGGGAGATTTCTGGGGCCAACGTCCTGACTTTC
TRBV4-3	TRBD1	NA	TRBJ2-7	CASSQDSGQSYEQYF	TGCGCCAGCAGCCAAGATTCGGGACAGTCCTACGAGCAGTACTTC
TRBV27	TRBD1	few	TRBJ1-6	CASSLSGQGLYNSPLHF	TGTGCCAGCAGTTTATCGGGACAGGGGCTATATAATTCACCCCTCCACTTT
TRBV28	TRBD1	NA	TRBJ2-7	CASTPRGQSYEQYF	TGTGCCAGCACCCCGAGGGGACAGTCCTACGAGCAGTACTTC
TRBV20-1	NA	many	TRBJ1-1	CSARGGGGATEAFF	TGCAGTGCTAGGGGGGGCGGCGGGGCCACTGAAGCTTTCTTT
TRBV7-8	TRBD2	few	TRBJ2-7	CASSSALAGAISYEQYF	TGTGCCAGCAGCTCTGCGTTAGCGGGAGCGATCTCCTACGAGCAGTACTTC
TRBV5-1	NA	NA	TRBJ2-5	CASSSTGLGETQYF	TGCGCCAGCAGCTCTACAGGTTTGGGGGAGACCCAGTACTTC
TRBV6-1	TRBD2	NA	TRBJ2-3	CASRKNSGGGRLVPQYF	TGTGCCAGCAGGAAAAATAGCGGGGGAGGCCGATTGGTGCCGCAGTATTTT
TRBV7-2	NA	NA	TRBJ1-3	CASSWTVQGNTIYF	TGTGCCAGCAGCTGGACAGTTCAAGGAAACACCATATATTTT
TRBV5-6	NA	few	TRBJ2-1	CASNPPTGAYNEQFF	TGTGCCAGCAACCCTCCGACAGGAGCCTACAATGAGCAGTTCTTC
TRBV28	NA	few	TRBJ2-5	CASSSPAGGQETQYF	TGTGCCAGCAGTTCGCCAGCTGGGGGGCAAGAGACCCAGTACTTC
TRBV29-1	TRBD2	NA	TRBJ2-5	CSVSGLALEVQYF	TGCAGCGTTTCGGGACTAGCCCTTGAGGTCCAGTACTTC
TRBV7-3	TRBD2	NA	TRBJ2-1	CASSLKVAGGSSYNEQFF	TGTGCCAGCAGCTTAAAAGTGGCGGGGGGTTCCTCCTACAATGAGCAGTTCTTC
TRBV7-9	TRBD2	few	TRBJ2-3	CASSPRTSGTGSDTQYF	TGTGCCAGCAGCCCCCGGACTAGCGGGACCGGTTCAGATACGCAGTATTTT
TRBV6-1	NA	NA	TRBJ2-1	CASSPPEGDYNEQFF	TGTGCCAGCAGCCCCCCAGAGGGGGATTACAATGAGCAGTTCTTC
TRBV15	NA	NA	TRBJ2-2	CATSRDVSDTGELFF	TGTGCCACCAGCAGAGATGTTTCGGACACCGGGGAGCTGTTTTTT
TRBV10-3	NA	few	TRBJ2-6	CAITMEPSGANVLTF	TGTGCCATCACCATGGAGCCCTCTGGGGCCAACGTCCTGACTTTC
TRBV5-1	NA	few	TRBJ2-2	CASSPRFVQEPPGELFF	TGCGCCAGCAGCCCCCGATTTGTACAGGAACCCCCCGGGGAGCTGTTTTTT
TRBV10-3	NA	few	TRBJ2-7	CAIARGDEQYF	TGTGCCATCGCGAGGGGAGACGAGCAGTACTTC
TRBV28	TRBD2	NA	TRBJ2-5	CASSPASGDQETQYF	TGTGCCAGCAGCCCAGCTAGCGGGGATCAAGAGACCCAGTACTTC